This T cell receptor (beta chain) stems from a study of CD4 T cells in relation to SARS-CoV-2 and coronaviruses. Whole-study findings and limits: SARS-CoV-2-driven expansion was significantly weaker in crossreactive than monoreactive clones.

Naive and memory CD4+ T cell DNA was deep-sequenced without culture. Some clones are missing from TCRdb's copy, which holds only in-frame ones; the method was immunoSEQ multiplex PCR. The table shows about 37,000 clones, with 85% to 90% occurring only once. CDR3 length: 14 amino acids. CDR1 is SGHRS, CDR2 YFSETQ, per germline. The V and J ends lost 0 bases and 4 bases respectively, with 8 bases between them. Remarks on this clone: Its cognate antigen is unknown.

The sequenced sample was memory CD4+ T cells from PBMCs. The receptor comes from an adult with COVID-19. V usage is TRBV5-1 and J usage is TRBJ2-1, with a tentative D call TRBD1 (5 bases). The CDR3 DNA follows: TGCGCCAGCAGCTTGGGACAGTCATACAATGAGCAGTTCTTC. Translation: CASSLGQSYNEQFF.